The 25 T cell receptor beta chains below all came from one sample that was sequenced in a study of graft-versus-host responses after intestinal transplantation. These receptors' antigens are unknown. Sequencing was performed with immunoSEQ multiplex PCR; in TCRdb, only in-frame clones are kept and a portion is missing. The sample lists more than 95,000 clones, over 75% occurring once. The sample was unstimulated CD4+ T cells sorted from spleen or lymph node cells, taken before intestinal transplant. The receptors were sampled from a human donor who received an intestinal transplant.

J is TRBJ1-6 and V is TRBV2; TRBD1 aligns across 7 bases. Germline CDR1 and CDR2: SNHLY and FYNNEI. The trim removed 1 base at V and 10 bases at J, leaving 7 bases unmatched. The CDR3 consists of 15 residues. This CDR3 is CASSEVGRGRSPLHF. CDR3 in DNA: TGTGCCAGCAGTGAAGTTGGCAGGGGGAGATCACCCCTCCACTTT. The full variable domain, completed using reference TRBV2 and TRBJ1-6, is EPEVTQTPSHQVTQMGQEVILRCVPISNHLYFYWYRQILGQKVEFLVSFYNNEISEKSEIFDDQFSVERPDGSNFTLKIRSTKLEDSAMYFCASSEVGRGRSPLHFGNGTRLTVT.

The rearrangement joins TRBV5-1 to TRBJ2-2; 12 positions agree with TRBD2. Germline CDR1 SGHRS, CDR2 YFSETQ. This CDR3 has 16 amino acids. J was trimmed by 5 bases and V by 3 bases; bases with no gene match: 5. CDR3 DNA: TGCGCCAGCAGCTCTAGCGGGGGGGCCCGGACCGGGGAGCTGTTTTTT. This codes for CASSSSGGARTGELFF.

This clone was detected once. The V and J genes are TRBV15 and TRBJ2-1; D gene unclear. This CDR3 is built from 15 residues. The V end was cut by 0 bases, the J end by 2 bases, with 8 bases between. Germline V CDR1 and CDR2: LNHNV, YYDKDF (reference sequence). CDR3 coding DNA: TGTGCCACCAGCAGAGATCCGGCGGCCTACAATGAGCAGTTCTTC. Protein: CATSRDPAAYNEQFF.

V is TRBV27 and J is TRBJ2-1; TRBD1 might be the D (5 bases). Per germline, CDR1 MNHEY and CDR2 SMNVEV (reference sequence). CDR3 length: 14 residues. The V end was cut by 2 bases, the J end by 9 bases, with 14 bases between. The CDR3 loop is CASSLGAQVGEQFF. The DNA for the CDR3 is TGTGCCAGCAGTTTAGGGGCTCAAGTCGGTGAGCAGTTCTTC.

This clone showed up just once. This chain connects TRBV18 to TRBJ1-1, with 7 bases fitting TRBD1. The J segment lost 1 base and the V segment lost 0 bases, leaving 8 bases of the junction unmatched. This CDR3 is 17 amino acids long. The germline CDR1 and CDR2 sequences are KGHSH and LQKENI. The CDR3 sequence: CASSPPLPGQANTEAFF. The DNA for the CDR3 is TGTGCCAGCTCACCACCCTTGCCCGGACAGGCGAACACTGAAGCTTTCTTT.

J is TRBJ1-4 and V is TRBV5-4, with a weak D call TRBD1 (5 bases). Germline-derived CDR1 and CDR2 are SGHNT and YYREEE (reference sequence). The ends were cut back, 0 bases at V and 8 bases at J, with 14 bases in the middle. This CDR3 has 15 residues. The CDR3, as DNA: TGTGCCAGCAGCTTGGGGGGAACAGGCCAAGAAAAACTGTTTTTT. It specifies CASSLGGTGQEKLFF.

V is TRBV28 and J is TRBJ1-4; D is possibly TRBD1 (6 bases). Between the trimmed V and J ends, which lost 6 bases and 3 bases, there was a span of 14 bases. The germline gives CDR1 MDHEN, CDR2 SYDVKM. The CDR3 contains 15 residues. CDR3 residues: CASRPLNRANEKLFF. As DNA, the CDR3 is TGTGCCAGCAGACCCCTCAACAGGGCTAATGAAAAACTGTTTTTT.

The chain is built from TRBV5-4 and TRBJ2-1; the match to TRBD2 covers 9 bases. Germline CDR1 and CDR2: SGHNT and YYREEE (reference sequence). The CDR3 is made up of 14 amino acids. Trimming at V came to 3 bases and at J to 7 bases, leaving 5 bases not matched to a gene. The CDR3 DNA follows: TGTGCCAGCAGCTGGGGACTAGCCGAAAATGAGCAGTTCTTC. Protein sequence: CASSWGLAENEQFF.

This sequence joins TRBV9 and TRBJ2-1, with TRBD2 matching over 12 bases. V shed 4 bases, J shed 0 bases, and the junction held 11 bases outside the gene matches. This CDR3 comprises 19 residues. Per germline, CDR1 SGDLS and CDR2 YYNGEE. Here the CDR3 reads CASSPRGTSGPSSYNEQFF. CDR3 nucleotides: TGTGCCAGCAGCCCGAGGGGGACTAGCGGGCCTAGCTCCTACAATGAGCAGTTCTTC.

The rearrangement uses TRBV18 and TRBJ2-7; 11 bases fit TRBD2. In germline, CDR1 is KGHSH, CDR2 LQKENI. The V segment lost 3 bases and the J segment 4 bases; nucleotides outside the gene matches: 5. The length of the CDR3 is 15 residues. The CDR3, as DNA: TGTGCCAGCTCACCCATACTAGCGGGAGCTTACGAGCAGTACTTC. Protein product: CASSPILAGAYEQYF.

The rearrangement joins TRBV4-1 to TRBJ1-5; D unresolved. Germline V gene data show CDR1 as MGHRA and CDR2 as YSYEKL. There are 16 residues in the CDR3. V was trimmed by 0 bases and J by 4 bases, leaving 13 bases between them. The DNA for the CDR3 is TGCGCCAGCAGCCAAGAGAATGGGAGGGCTAATCAGCCCCAGCATTTT. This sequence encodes CASSQENGRANQPQHF.

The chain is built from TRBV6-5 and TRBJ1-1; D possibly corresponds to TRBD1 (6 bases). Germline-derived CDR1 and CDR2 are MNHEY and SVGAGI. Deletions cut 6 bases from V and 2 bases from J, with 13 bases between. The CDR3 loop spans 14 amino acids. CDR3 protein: CASRDGQFNTEAFF. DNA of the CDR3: TGTGCCAGCAGAGATGGACAGTTCAACACTGAAGCTTTCTTT.

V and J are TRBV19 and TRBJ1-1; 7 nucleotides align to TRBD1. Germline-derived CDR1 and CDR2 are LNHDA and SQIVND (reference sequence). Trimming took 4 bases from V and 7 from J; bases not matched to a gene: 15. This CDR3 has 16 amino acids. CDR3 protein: CASSTQRETGRFEAFF. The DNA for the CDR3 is TGTGCCAGTAGTACCCAGAGGGAGACAGGGCGGTTTGAAGCTTTCTTT.

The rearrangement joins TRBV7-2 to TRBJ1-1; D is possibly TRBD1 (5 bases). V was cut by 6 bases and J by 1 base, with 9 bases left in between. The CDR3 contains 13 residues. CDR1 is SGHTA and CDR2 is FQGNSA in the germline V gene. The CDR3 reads CASSLRGNTEAFF. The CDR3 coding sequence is TGTGCCAGCAGTTTAAGGGGGAACACTGAAGCTTTCTTT.

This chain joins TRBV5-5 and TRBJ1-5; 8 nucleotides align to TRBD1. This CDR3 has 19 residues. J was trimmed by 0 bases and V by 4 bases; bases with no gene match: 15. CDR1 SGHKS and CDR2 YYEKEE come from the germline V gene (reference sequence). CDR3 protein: CASSLLPGQDFYSNQPQHF. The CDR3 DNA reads TGTGCCAGCAGCCTACTACCGGGACAGGACTTTTATAGCAATCAGCCCCAGCATTTT.

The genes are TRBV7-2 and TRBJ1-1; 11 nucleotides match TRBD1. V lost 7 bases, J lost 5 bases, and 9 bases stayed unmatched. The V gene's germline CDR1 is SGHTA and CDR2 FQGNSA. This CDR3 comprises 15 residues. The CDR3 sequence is CASTSRGQGATEAFF. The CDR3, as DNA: TGTGCCAGCACCTCGAGAGGACAGGGGGCTACTGAAGCTTTCTTT.

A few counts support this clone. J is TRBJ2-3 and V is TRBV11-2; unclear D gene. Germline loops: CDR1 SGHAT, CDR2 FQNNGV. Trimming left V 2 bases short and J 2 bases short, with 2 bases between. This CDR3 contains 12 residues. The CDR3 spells CASSLHTDTQYF. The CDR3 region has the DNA TGTGCCAGCAGCTTACACACAGATACGCAGTATTTT.

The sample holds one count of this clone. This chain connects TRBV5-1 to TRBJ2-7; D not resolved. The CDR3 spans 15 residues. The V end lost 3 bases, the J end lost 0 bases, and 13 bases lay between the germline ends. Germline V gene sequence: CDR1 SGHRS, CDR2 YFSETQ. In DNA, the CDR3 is TGCGCCAGCAGCTCCGAATTTATGAGCTCCTACGAGCAGTACTTC. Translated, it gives CASSSEFMSSYEQYF.

The CDR3 reads CASSPQVKSYQQETQYF. Here the CDR3 DNA reads TGTGCCAGCAGCCCCCAAGTAAAGTCGTATCAGCAAGAGACCCAGTACTTC. The chain couples TRBV11-3 to TRBJ2-5; D gene ambiguous. The CDR3 contains 17 residues. Germline V CDR1 and CDR2: SGHNT, YENEEA. The germline V and J ends were trimmed by 5 bases and 2 bases, with 21 bases remaining between them.

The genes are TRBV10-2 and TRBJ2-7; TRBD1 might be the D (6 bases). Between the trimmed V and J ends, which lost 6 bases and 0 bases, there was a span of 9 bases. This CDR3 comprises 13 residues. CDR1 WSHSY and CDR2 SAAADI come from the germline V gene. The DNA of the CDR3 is TGCGCCAGCAGACAGGGAAACTCCTACGAGCAGTACTTC. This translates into CASRQGNSYEQYF.

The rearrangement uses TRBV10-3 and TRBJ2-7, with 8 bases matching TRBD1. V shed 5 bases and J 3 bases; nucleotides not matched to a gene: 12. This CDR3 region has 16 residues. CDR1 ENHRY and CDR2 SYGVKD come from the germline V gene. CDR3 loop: CAISTLRTGRSYEQYF. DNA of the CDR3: TGTGCCATCAGTACCCTGAGGACAGGGCGAAGCTACGAGCAGTACTTC.

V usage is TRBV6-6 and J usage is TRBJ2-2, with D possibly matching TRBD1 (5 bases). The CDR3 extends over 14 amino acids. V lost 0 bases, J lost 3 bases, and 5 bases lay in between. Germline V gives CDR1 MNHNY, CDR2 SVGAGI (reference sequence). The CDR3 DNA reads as TGTGCCAGCAGTTACTCAGGGGACACCGGGGAGCTGTTTTTT. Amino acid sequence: CASSYSGDTGELFF.

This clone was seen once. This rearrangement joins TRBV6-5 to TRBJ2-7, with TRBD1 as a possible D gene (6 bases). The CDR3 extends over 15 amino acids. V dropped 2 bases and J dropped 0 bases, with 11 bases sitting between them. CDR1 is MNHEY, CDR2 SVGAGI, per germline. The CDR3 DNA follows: TGTGCCAGCAGTTACCTCCAGGGGCTCTCCTACGAGCAGTACTTC. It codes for CASSYLQGLSYEQYF.

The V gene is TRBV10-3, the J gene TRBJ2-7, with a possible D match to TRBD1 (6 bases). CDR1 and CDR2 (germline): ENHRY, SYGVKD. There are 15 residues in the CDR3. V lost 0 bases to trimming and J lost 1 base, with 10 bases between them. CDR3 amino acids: CAISESGQGSYEQYF. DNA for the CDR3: TGTGCCATCAGTGAGTCGGGACAAGGGTCCTACGAGCAGTACTTC.

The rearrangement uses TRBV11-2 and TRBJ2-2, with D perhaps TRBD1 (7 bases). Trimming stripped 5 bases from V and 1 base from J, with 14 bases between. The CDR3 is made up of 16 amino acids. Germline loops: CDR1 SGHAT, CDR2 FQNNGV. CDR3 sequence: CASSASRDRNTGELFF. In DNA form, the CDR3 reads TGTGCCAGCAGCGCCTCGCGGGACAGGAACACCGGGGAGCTGTTTTTT.